This TCR beta chain emerged from a study of cytomegalovirus exposure and HLA in healthy donors. Points from the study as a whole: A classifier reportedly called cytomegalovirus status with high sensitivity and specificity.

The germline V and J ends were trimmed by 5 bases and 1 base, with 8 bases remaining between them. This CDR3 is built from 14 residues. The V gene's germline CDR1 is LNHDA and CDR2 SQIVND (reference sequence). The PCR was carried out with 60 Vbeta primers and 13 Jbeta primers. The protocol was immunoSEQ multiplex PCR, while the TCRdb copy is restricted to in-frame clones and leaves out a portion. The sample yields 55,000 to 70,000 clones, under 85% seen once. On this clone itself: Its antigen is still unknown.

This receptor was obtained from an older woman in good health and CMV-seropositive. V usage is TRBV19 and J usage is TRBJ1-4, with D uncertain. The source material was PBMCs. The CDR3: CASSGRVTNEKLFF. CDR3 sequence (DNA): TGTGCCAGTAGTGGGCGAGTAACTAATGAAAAACTGTTTTTT.